The 4 T cell receptor beta chains given below trace back to one sample, sequenced in a study of T cell responses to AZD1222 COVID-19 vaccine. TCRdb keeps only in-frame clones here, not all; method: immunoSEQ multiplex PCR. The sample includes tens of thousands of clones, 75% to 90% of them seen just once. This specimen consisted of peripheral blood, obtained 28 days after the second AZD1222 dose. All receptors come from an adult who received the AZD1222 COVID-19 vaccine.

This chain uses TRBV3-1 (or the pseudogene TRBV3-2) with TRBJ1-1; D might be TRBD1 (6 bases). From germline, CDR1 is LGHDT and CDR2 YNNKEL (reference sequence). This CDR3 has 15 residues. V was clipped by 1 base and J by 5 bases, with 14 bases between them. The CDR3 nucleotides are TGTGCCAGCAGCCAAGGTGGGGGGCTCGGGACTGAAGCTTTCTTT. This encodes CASSQGGGLGTEAFF.

The genes are TRBV14 and TRBJ1-3; D is possibly TRBD1 (6 bases). Looked up from germline, CDR1 is SGHDN and CDR2 is FVKESK. The V and J ends lost 4 bases and 0 bases respectively, with 13 bases between them. The CDR3 runs to 16 residues. The CDR3 DNA reads as TGTGCCAGCAGCCGTAGACAGGTCCTCTCTGGAAACACCATATATTTT. It codes for CASSRRQVLSGNTIYF. Full variable domain (rest looked up from reference TRBV14 and TRBJ1-3): EAGVTQFPSHSVIEKGQTVTLRCDPISGHDNLYWYRRVMGKEIKFLLHFVKESKQDESGMPNNRFLAERTGGTYSTLKVQPAELEDSGVYFCASSRRQVLSGNTIYFGEGSWLTVV.

V usage is TRBV9 and J usage is TRBJ1-2; no reliable D call. The V gene lost 6 bases and the J gene lost 2 bases, with 14 bases spanning the gap. The CDR3 length is 14 residues. CDR1 SGDLS and CDR2 YYNGEE come from the germline V gene. The CDR3 nucleotides read TGTGCCAGCACCCCCCGTGAGCGCAACTATGGCTACACCTTC. Translating gives CASTPRERNYGYTF.

This clone was counted a single time. This chain connects TRBV20-1 to TRBJ1-5; D gene unclear. The V and J ends lost 3 bases and 4 bases respectively, with 7 bases between them. Germline CDR1 reads DFQATT; CDR2 reads SNEGSKA (reference sequence). This CDR3 comprises 12 residues. The CDR3 sequence is CSASSGNQPQHF. The CDR3, as DNA: TGCAGTGCTAGTTCCGGAAATCAGCCCCAGCATTTT.